This TCR beta chain was identified in a study of metastatic and nonmetastatic thyroid tumors. Study at large: A comparison of repertoires was made across blood and tumor or nodule tissue from malignant and benign thyroid patients. Whole-study findings and limits: Benign nodules were reported to have significantly lower TCR beta diversity than malignant thyroid tumors, in blood and tumor.

In the study's own analysis: A classifier of distant metastasis in papillary thyroid cancer was built from CDR3 differences (across clinicopathological groups). MiXCR reprocessed the PCR reads for TCRdb. In this record, the V and J calls reflect TCRdb's handling and not the investigators' own analysis. The sample includes 25,000 to 30,000 clones, 20% to 25% of them seen just once. Germline trimming cut 5 bases from V and 8 bases from J; bases unmatched to any gene: 7. This CDR3 is built from 14 residues. CDR1 and CDR2 from the germline V gene are MDHEN and SYDVKM. Patients had received no treatment of any kind before thyroid surgery. This clone was seen ten or more times. What it binds is not known.

The chain couples TRBV28 to TRBJ1-4; 8 bases line up with TRBD1. The source material was blood. This clonotype originated in a male donor with papillary thyroid cancer or a benign thyroid nodule (not recorded which). Some clones in this sample may be carry-over from other donors' samples. As DNA, the CDR3 is TGTGCCAGCAGTACCAGGACAGGGATAGAAAAACTGTTTTTT. This translates into CASSTRTGIEKLFF.